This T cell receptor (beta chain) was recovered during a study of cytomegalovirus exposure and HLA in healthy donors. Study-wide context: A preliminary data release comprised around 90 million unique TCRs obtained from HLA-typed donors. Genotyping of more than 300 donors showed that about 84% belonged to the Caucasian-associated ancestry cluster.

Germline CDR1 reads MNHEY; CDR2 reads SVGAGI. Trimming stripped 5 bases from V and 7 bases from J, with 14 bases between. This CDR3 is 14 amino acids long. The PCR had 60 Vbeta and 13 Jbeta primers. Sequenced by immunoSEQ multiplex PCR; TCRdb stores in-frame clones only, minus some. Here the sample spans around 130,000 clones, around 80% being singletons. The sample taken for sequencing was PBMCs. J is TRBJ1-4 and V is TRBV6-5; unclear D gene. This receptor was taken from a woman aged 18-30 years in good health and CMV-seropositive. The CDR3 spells CASSRGGHGEKLFF. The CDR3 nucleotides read TGTGCCAGCAGTCGCGGAGGGCACGGTGAAAAACTGTTTTTT.